What follows are 32 T cell receptor beta chains derived from one specimen sequenced in a study of regulatory T cells in long-lasting Graves disease. To make TCR beta libraries, researchers used iRepertoire HTBI primers and Arm-PCR of CDR3 regions. From the multiplex PCR reads, TCRdb called clonotypes with MiXCR, one entry per CDR3 protein. The sample records about 540,000 distinct CDR3 sequences, about 13% being singletons. Described time point: newly diagnosed GD, antithyroid drugs for less than 3 months. TCR sequences were obtained from RNA taken from PBMCs. These sequences were also reported in another study, on T cells in Graves' hyperthyroidism and ophthalmopathy.

The sample consisted of peripheral blood mononuclear cells (PBMCs), taken at new diagnosis, from a patient treated with antithyroid drugs. The receptors come from a man aged 30-40 years with Graves disease.

The V call is TRBV20-1, the J call TRBJ2-5, with TRBD2 matching 7 bases. The CDR3 spans 12 residues. Germline V gene lookup returns CDR1 DFQATT and CDR2 SNEGSKA (reference sequence). CDR3 DNA: TGCAGGGGGGAGCGGGATGGAGAGACCCAGTACTTC. It is translated as CRGERDGETQYF.

Of note for this clonotype: Just one base apart from a much larger clone, this may be a read error. V and J are TRBV2 and TRBJ2-1, with D uncertain. The better agreement between TRBJ2-5 and the DNA end casts doubt on the J call. CDR3 length equals 14 residues. CDR1 SNHLY and CDR2 FYNNEI come from the germline V gene. DNA of the CDR3: TGTGCCAGCGGTGATTTCCGATCCCAAGAGACCCAGTACTTC. Its translation is CASGDFRSQETQYF.

Remarks on this clonotype: The junction differs from germline at one of its ends, possibly a read error. This rearrangement joins TRBV15 to TRBJ2-5, with D perhaps given as TRBD1 or TRBD2 (8 bases each). From germline, CDR1 is LNHNV and CDR2 YYDKDF (reference sequence). The CDR3 loop spans 14 amino acids. The CDR3 region is CDTSGGQAGETQYF. CDR3 nucleotides: TGTGACACCAGCGGGGGACAGGCGGGGGAGACCCAGTACTTC. Full variable domain (missing parts from reference TRBV15 and TRBJ2-5): DAMVIQNPRYQVTQFGKPVTLSCSQTLNHNVMYWYQQKSSQAPKLLFHYYDKDFNNEADTPDNFQSRRPNTSFCFLDIRSPGLGDTAMYLCDTSGGQAGETQYFGPGTRLLVL.

This clonotype was counted a few times. This chain's CDR3 is CASSDRGPQDTLHF. The CDR3 DNA is TGTGCCAGCAGCGACAGGGGCCCCCAGGATACCCTCCACTTT. The chain has TRBV7-9 and TRBJ1-6, with TRBD1 matching 8 bases. The V gene's germline CDR1 is SEHNR and CDR2 FQNEAQ (reference sequence). The CDR3 has 14 residues. V lost 5 bases and J lost 14; bases outside the gene matches: 11.

This clonotype has at least ten counts. This sequence joins TRBV29-1 and TRBJ2-7, with 11 bases aligning to TRBD2. The length of the CDR3 is 13 residues. V lost 7 bases, J lost 6 bases, and 8 bases stayed unmatched. CDR1 SQVTM and CDR2 ANQGSEA come from the germline V gene. The chain's CDR3 is CSAHSGRAFEQYF. Here the CDR3 DNA reads TGCAGCGCCCATAGCGGGAGGGCCTTCGAGCAGTACTTC.

This clonotype occurred many times. The chain joins TRBV6-2 or TRBV6-3 to TRBJ2-2; no clear D gene. Germline V gives CDR1 MNHEY, CDR2 SVGEGT. CDR3 length: 14 residues. With 0 bases removed from V and 6 bases from J, the gap between germline ends came to 8 bases. CDR3 coding DNA: TGTGCCAGCAGTTACTCGAGAAAAGCCGGGGAGCTGTTTTTT. Its translation is CASSYSRKAGELFF.

This clonotype was picked up many times. This CDR3 is CASSSTGRIWDGYTF. The CDR3 bases are TGTGCCAGCAGTTCTACTGGACGGATATGGGATGGCTACACCTTC. This rearrangement joins TRBV6-9 to TRBJ1-2; D unresolved. There are 15 residues in the CDR3. Germline V CDR1 and CDR2: MNHGY, SVAAGI. The germline V and J ends were trimmed by 4 bases and 6 bases, with 18 bases remaining between them.

The sample holds many counts of this clonotype. This chain links TRBV6-1 with TRBJ2-7, with 10 bases aligning to TRBD2. CDR1 is MNHNS, CDR2 SASEGT, per germline. V lost 4 bases, J lost 1 base, and 7 bases stayed unmatched. The CDR3 loop spans 16 amino acids. CDR3 nucleotides: TGTGCCAGCAGTGCCTTAACTAGCGGGAAATCCTACGAGCAGTACTTC. Amino acid sequence: CASSALTSGKSYEQYF.

This clonotype showed up many times. The genes are TRBV6-2 or TRBV6-3 and TRBJ2-7, with D hard to call. Per the germline V gene, CDR1 is MNHEY and CDR2 is SVGEGT. The germline V and J ends were trimmed by 5 bases and 6 bases, with 14 bases remaining between them. The CDR3 covers 13 residues. The CDR3 loop is CASSVKQLSEQYF. Here the CDR3 DNA reads TGTGCCAGCAGTGTGAAGCAGCTGAGCGAGCAGTACTTC.

At least ten counts were recorded for this clonotype. V usage is TRBV20-1 and J usage is TRBJ2-1; TRBD2 matches 9 bases. Unmatched junction bases numbered 14, after V lost 6 bases and J lost 8 bases. CDR3 length: 15 amino acids. CDR1 and CDR2 from the germline V gene are DFQATT and SNEGSKA (reference sequence). The CDR3 DNA is TGCAGTGCGACACGAGCGGGAGGTCCAATAGATGAGCAGTTCTTC. This gives the protein CSATRAGGPIDEQFF.

This clonotype came up many times. The chain employs TRBV6-2 or TRBV6-3 and TRBJ2-1; a possible D gene is TRBD2 (6 bases). V dropped 0 bases and J dropped 7 bases, with 13 bases sitting between them. Germline-derived CDR1 and CDR2 are MNHEY and SVGEGT. The CDR3 is made up of 15 amino acids. CDR3 sequence: CASSYSSGGRNEQFF. The CDR3, as DNA: TGTGCCAGCAGTTACTCGAGCGGAGGGAGGAATGAGCAGTTCTTC.

The rearrangement links TRBV3-1 to TRBJ2-1; perhaps TRBD1 as D (6 bases). The CDR3 totals 16 residues. Trimming stripped 3 bases from V and 3 bases from J, with 15 bases between. Germline CDR1 and CDR2: LGHDT and YNNKEL (reference sequence). The CDR3 protein is CASSQVFGTNYNEQFF. The CDR3 region has the DNA TGTGCCAGCAGCCAGGTCTTCGGGACAAACTACAATGAGCAGTTCTTC.

This clonotype was counted ten times or more. This sequence joins TRBV20-1 and TRBJ1-2, with D maybe TRBD1 (6 bases). The CDR3 contains 14 residues. The V end lost 3 bases, the J end lost 2 bases, and 13 bases lay between the germline ends. Germline V lookup: CDR1 DFQATT, CDR2 SNEGSKA (reference sequence). CDR3 sequence (DNA): TGCAGTGCTAGGGGGGCACGAGCCAACTATGGCTACACCTTC. Translated: CSARGARANYGYTF.

This clonotype showed up just once. Just one base apart from a much larger clone, this may be a read error. The chain uses TRBV5-1 and TRBJ2-1, with 7 bases matching TRBD2. The CDR3 runs 17 residues. Trimming removed 7 bases from V and 1 base from J; junction bases left unmatched: 14. Germline V gene sequence: CDR1 SGHRS, CDR2 YFSETQ. In DNA form, the CDR3 reads TGCGCCAGCGGGGCCCGAGGGGCGGGAGCATCCTACAATGAGCAGTTCTTC. It yields the protein CASGARGAGASYNEQFF.

This clonotype has at least ten counts. This CDR3 reads CASSWDTNTGELFF. For the CDR3, the DNA is TGTGCCAGCAGTTGGGACACCAACACCGGGGAGCTGTTTTTT. The chain links TRBV12-3 or TRBV12-4 to TRBJ2-2; tentative D call: TRBD1 (6 bases). This CDR3 has 14 amino acids. V was pared by 4 bases and J by 2 bases, with 8 bases between.

At least ten counts were recorded for this clonotype. This chain links TRBV2 with TRBJ2-7, with D possibly being TRBD1 (5 bases). CDR3 size: 15 residues. Trimming removed 1 base at V and 4 bases at J, with 14 bases between. From germline, CDR1 is SNHLY and CDR2 FYNNEI. The chain's CDR3 is CASSEEWGREYEQYF. As DNA, the CDR3 is TGTGCCAGCAGTGAAGAGTGGGGCAGGGAATACGAGCAGTACTTC.

Ten or more counts support this clonotype. The gene calls are TRBV12-3 or TRBV12-4 and TRBJ2-7; TRBD1 matches 9 bases. This CDR3 comprises 15 residues. Trimming cost V 7 bases and J 3 bases; bases outside gene matches: 10. This CDR3 is CASNLRSGQGYEQYF. The CDR3 DNA follows: TGTGCCAGCAATCTCAGATCGGGACAGGGCTACGAGCAGTACTTC.

This clonotype was counted at least ten times. This chain connects TRBV20-1 to TRBJ1-5; D uncertain. With 1 base removed from V and 1 base from J, the gap between germline ends came to 2 bases. Per germline, CDR1 DFQATT and CDR2 SNEGSKA (reference sequence). The CDR3 sequence is 12 residues long. The CDR3 region has the DNA TGCAGTGCTAGAGGCAGCAATCAGCCCCAGCATTTT. The encoded protein is CSARGSNQPQHF.

This clonotype was seen at least ten times. V is TRBV6-2 or TRBV6-3 and J is TRBJ1-2, with D possibly matching TRBD1 (5 bases). The length of the CDR3 is 17 residues. Germline CDR1 reads MNHEY; CDR2 reads SVGEGT. Trimming removed 4 bases at V and 3 bases at J, with 21 bases between. The CDR3 region has the DNA TGTGCCAGCAGTTCCAACTGGGATCTCGACAGCTACTATGGCTACACCTTC. This codes for CASSSNWDLDSYYGYTF.

This clonotype came up a few times. V is TRBV6-2 or TRBV6-3 and J is TRBJ1-2; D remains ambiguous. V was shortened by 4 bases and J by 0 bases, with 12 bases between the two germline ends. Germline V lookup: CDR1 MNHEY, CDR2 SVGEGT. The CDR3 sequence is 15 residues long. CDR3 nucleotides: TGTGCCAGCAGTTTACTCGTAAATCCTAACTATGGCTACACCTTC. Protein product: CASSLLVNPNYGYTF.

In this sample, this clonotype turned up many times. The chain carries TRBV20-1 and TRBJ2-7; D unclear. This CDR3 comprises 16 residues. Germline CDR1 DFQATT, CDR2 SNEGSKA (reference sequence). Trimming shortened V by 3 bases and J by 7 bases, and 25 bases separated the two germline ends. The chain's CDR3 is CSASKVSQALVMEQYF. CDR3 DNA sequence: TGCAGTGCTAGTAAGGTTAGCCAGGCCCTCGTGATGGAGCAGTACTTC.

Many counts were recorded for this clonotype. The J gene is TRBJ2-5, the V gene TRBV11-2; 9 nucleotides match TRBD2. In germline, CDR1 is SGHAT, CDR2 FQNNGV. The CDR3 length is 15 residues. Trimming at V came to 0 bases and at J to 5 bases, leaving 4 bases not matched to a gene. The CDR3 DNA follows: TGTGCCAGCAGCTTAGAGCGGGAGGGCCGCGAGACCCAGTACTTC. It translates to CASSLEREGRETQYF.

The chain couples TRBV7-8 to TRBJ1-1; 7 bases align to TRBD1. The ends lost 7 bases at V and 0 bases at J; junction bases unmatched: 14. There are 17 residues in the CDR3. Germline CDR1 is SGHVS and CDR2 is FQNEAQ. The CDR3 reads CASTSVRQGRLNTEAFF. CDR3 DNA: TGTGCCAGCACCTCTGTTAGACAGGGTCGATTGAACACTGAAGCTTTCTTT.

Points on this clonotype: At one end, the junction sequence differs from germline, possibly due to a read error. The chain links TRBV19 to TRBJ1-5, with 7 bases lining up with TRBD1. The germline V gene encodes CDR1 LNHDA and CDR2 SQIVND (reference sequence). There are 13 residues in the CDR3. This chain's CDR3 is CASSHRGGQPRHF. CDR3 DNA sequence: TGTGCCAGTAGTCACAGGGGCGGCCAGCCCCGGCATTTT.

This clonotype was observed many times. The V and J genes are TRBV20-1 and TRBJ2-7, with D maybe TRBD2 (6 bases). V lost 1 base and J 5 bases, leaving 24 bases between the germline ends. The germline V gene has CDR1 DFQATT and CDR2 SNEGSKA (reference sequence). CDR3 size: 17 residues. CDR3: CSARGGVEGLSWHEQYF. CDR3 sequence (DNA): TGCAGTGCTAGAGGTGGCGTGGAGGGATTAAGTTGGCACGAGCAGTACTTC.

This clonotype was recorded at least ten times. The chain uses TRBV12-3 or TRBV12-4 and TRBJ1-4; D uncertain. Between the trimmed V and J ends, which lost 6 bases and 11 bases, there was a span of 13 bases. The CDR3 has 12 amino acids. Here the CDR3 DNA reads TGTGCCAGCAGCCTTTTGTTTGGGAAACTGTTTTTT. It translates to CASSLLFGKLFF.

The rearrangement links TRBV25-1 to TRBJ2-7; 11 bases map to TRBD2. The CDR3 has 19 residues. The germline gives CDR1 MGHDK, CDR2 SYGVNS. V was pared by 0 bases and J by 3 bases, with 13 bases of the junction left unmatched. The CDR3 region has the DNA TGTGCCAGCAGTGAATATCGAGTTAGCGGGAGGGCCTCTCACTACGAGCAGTACTTC. It yields the protein CASSEYRVSGRASHYEQYF.

On this clonotype: A much more abundant neighbour one base away suggests this may be a read error. For the CDR3, the DNA is TGTGCCAGCAGCTCGGACAGGACTTCCTACGAGCAGTTCTTC. It encodes CASSSDRTSYEQFF. The J gene is TRBJ2-1, the V gene TRBV2; 7 nucleotides line up with TRBD1. The CDR3 spans 14 residues. CDR1 and CDR2 (germline): SNHLY, FYNNEI. Losses at the gene ends were 6 bases for V and 10 bases for J; bases not matched to a gene: 12.

This clonotype was counted at least ten times. J is TRBJ1-2 and V is TRBV24-1, with D possibly matching TRBD1 (6 bases). Germline assignment: CDR1 KGHDR and CDR2 SFDVKD. Trimming removed 3 bases from V and 2 bases from J, with 12 bases in between. This CDR3 spans 15 amino acids. The CDR3 is CATSDPTGNNYGYTF. CDR3 DNA sequence: TGTGCCACCAGTGATCCGACAGGTAACAACTATGGCTACACCTTC.

This clonotype was seen ten or more times. The chain has TRBV6-5 and TRBJ1-5, with TRBD1 identical over 8 bases. Unmatched junction bases numbered 1, after V lost 2 bases and J lost 1 base. CDR1 is MNHEY and CDR2 is SVGAGI in the germline V gene. This CDR3 spans 15 amino acids. The CDR3 loop is CASSYDRGSNQPQHF. CDR3 DNA: TGTGCCAGCAGTTACGACAGGGGCAGCAATCAGCCCCAGCATTTT.

The chain carries TRBV7-2 and TRBJ2-7, with 11 bases identical to TRBD2. With 5 bases clipped from V and 0 bases from J, the junction kept 6 bases outside the gene matches. The germline V gene has CDR1 SGHTA and CDR2 FQGNSA. CDR3 length equals 16 residues. Here the CDR3 DNA reads TGTGCCAGCAGCACGGGACTAGCGGCAACCTCCTACGAGCAGTACTTC. As protein: CASSTGLAATSYEQYF.

This clonotype was detected ten times or more. This chain connects TRBV12-3 or TRBV12-4 to TRBJ2-7, with D perhaps given as TRBD1 or TRBD2 (5 bases each). With 6 bases removed from V and 3 bases from J, the gap between germline ends came to 15 bases. The CDR3 extends over 14 amino acids. Here the CDR3 reads CASSASGTVYEQYF. The DNA for the CDR3 is TGTGCCAGCAGCGCGAGTGGGACCGTCTACGAGCAGTACTTC.